The 17 T cell receptor beta chains in this list originate from one sample, sequenced in a study of T cells after yellow fever vaccination. Each CDR3 protein is one row after TCRdb ran MiXCR on the 5' RACE reads. The sample includes hundreds of thousands of distinct CDR3 sequences, 21% of them seen just once. Sequences were derived from PBMCs, sampled about 20 days after the first yellow fever vaccination. Source of these receptors: a young man who received the YFV17D yellow fever vaccine.

The rearrangement links TRBV7-9 to TRBJ2-7; 11 bases agree with TRBD1. The CDR3 is 16 residues long. With 0 bases clipped from V and 6 bases from J, the junction kept 7 bases outside the gene matches. Germline CDR1 is SEHNR and CDR2 is FQNEAQ (reference sequence). CDR3 sequence (DNA): TGTGCCAGCAGCTTAGCGTTAGGACAGGGGGCGCGCGAGCAGTACTTC. It translates to CASSLALGQGAREQYF.

The genes are TRBV7-9 and TRBJ2-2; no firm D call. This CDR3 has 16 residues. V lost 4 bases, J lost 6 bases, and 18 bases lay in between. The germline CDR1 and CDR2 sequences are SEHNR and FQNEAQ (reference sequence). The CDR3 loop reads CASSSLPPGSSGELFF. CDR3 DNA sequence: TGTGCCAGCAGCTCTCTACCCCCCGGGTCCTCCGGGGAGCTGTTTTTT.

The genes are TRBV20-1 and TRBJ1-6; D call uncertain. The CDR3 is made up of 14 amino acids. Germline V gives CDR1 DFQATT, CDR2 SNEGSKA (reference sequence). The V end was cut by 3 bases, the J end by 7 bases, with 13 bases between. The CDR3 protein is CSARDPEQNSPLHF. The CDR3 DNA is TGCAGTGCTAGGGACCCGGAGCAGAATTCACCCCTCCACTTT.

A few counts support this clonotype. V usage is TRBV25-1 and J usage is TRBJ1-2; TRBD1 matches 8 bases. The germline V gene has CDR1 MGHDK and CDR2 SYGVNS. Trimming at V came to 8 bases and at J to 1 base, leaving 12 bases not matched to a gene. The CDR3 extends over 16 amino acids. This CDR3 reads CASRGIQTGDNYGYTF. The CDR3 DNA reads as TGTGCCAGCCGGGGCATACAGACAGGGGATAACTATGGCTACACCTTC.

This rearrangement joins TRBV4-1 to TRBJ2-3; 7 nucleotides match TRBD2. The CDR3 is 15 residues long. CDR1 and CDR2 from the germline V gene are MGHRA and YSYEKL. The V and J ends lost 3 bases and 6 bases, in that order; junction bases with no gene match: 9. The CDR3 region is CASSHTPGEGDTQYF. DNA for the CDR3: TGCGCCAGCAGCCACACCCCGGGGGAGGGGGATACGCAGTATTTT.

The table lists this clonotype with many counts. The V and J genes are TRBV5-1 and TRBJ2-5; TRBD1 matches 7 bases. Losses at the gene ends were 2 bases for V and 2 bases for J; bases not matched to a gene: 6. Germline V gives CDR1 SGHRS, CDR2 YFSETQ. The CDR3 is 15 residues long. CDR3 in DNA: TGCGCCAGCAGCTTCCGGGACAGAGGACAAGAGACCCAGTACTTC. Translation: CASSFRDRGQETQYF.

The rearrangement links TRBV7-2 to TRBJ2-1; no firm D call. CDR1 and CDR2 (germline): SGHTA, FQGNSA. With 3 bases removed from V and 5 bases from J, the gap between germline ends came to 8 bases. The CDR3 consists of 13 residues. The chain's CDR3 is CASSFWRNNEQFF. For the CDR3, the DNA is TGTGCCAGCAGCTTCTGGCGAAACAATGAGCAGTTCTTC. Supplemented by reference TRBV7-2 and TRBJ2-1, the full variable domain reads GAGVSQSPSNKVTEKGKDVELRCDPISGHTALYWYRQSLGQGLEFLIYFQGNSAPDKSGLPSDRFSAERTGGSVSTLTIQRTQQEDSAVYLCASSFWRNNEQFFGPGTRLTVL.

This clonotype was counted a few times. The V and J genes are TRBV4-2 and TRBJ2-5, with D perhaps given as TRBD1 or TRBD2 (5 bases each). Between the trimmed V and J ends, which lost 0 bases and 2 bases, there was a span of 7 bases. The CDR3 has 14 residues. The germline CDR1 and CDR2 sequences are LGHNA and YNFKEQ. The CDR3: CASSQDWGQETQYF. The CDR3 nucleotides read TGTGCCAGCAGCCAAGATTGGGGGCAAGAGACCCAGTACTTC.

This clonotype was seen repeatedly, ten times or more. This chain joins TRBV18 and TRBJ1-2, with D tentatively TRBD1 (6 bases). The CDR3 covers 13 residues. Between the trimmed V and J ends, which lost 6 bases and 6 bases, there was a span of 14 bases. Germline V gene lookup returns CDR1 KGHSH and CDR2 LQKENI. The CDR3 loop is CASSPRPGDGYTF. As DNA, the CDR3 is TGTGCCAGCTCCCCAAGGCCAGGGGATGGCTACACCTTC.

This CDR3 is CASSLGGAEQYV. The CDR3 region has the DNA TGTGCCAGCAGCCTCGGAGGAGCCGAGCAGTACGTC. This chain links TRBV14 with TRBJ2-7, with a weak D call TRBD2 (5 bases). Germline V gene sequence: CDR1 SGHDN, CDR2 FVKESK. With 4 bases removed from V and 6 bases from J, the gap between germline ends came to 10 bases. This CDR3 has 12 amino acids.

This clonotype occurred a few times. V usage is TRBV12-3 or TRBV12-4 and J usage is TRBJ1-6, with TRBD1 matching 8 bases. The CDR3 contains 14 residues. The V and J ends lost 3 bases and 10 bases, in that order; junction bases with no gene match: 5. In DNA, the CDR3 is TGTGCCAGCAGTTTTTGGGACAGGTTATCACCCCTCCACTTT. Translated, it gives CASSFWDRLSPLHF.

The chain uses TRBV4-1 and TRBJ2-5, with D maybe TRBD1 (6 bases). The CDR3 runs to 14 residues. Germline loops: CDR1 MGHRA, CDR2 YSYEKL. Deletions cut 3 bases from V and 2 bases from J, with 10 bases between. CDR3 nucleotides: TGCGCCAGCAGCCACGACAGGCCTCAAGAGACCCAGTACTTC. This codes for CASSHDRPQETQYF.

This clonotype was seen once. Sequence at one end of the junction differs from germline and may be a read error. The chain employs TRBV12-3 or TRBV12-4 and TRBJ2-7; 9 nucleotides line up with TRBD1. CDR3 length: 14 amino acids. CDR3 nucleotide sequence: TGTGCCAGCAGCCCCGGGACAGGGCCCCGTCGTGTGGGCTTC. Encoded protein: CASSPGTGPRRVGF.

This rearrangement joins TRBV18 to TRBJ1-3, with 8 bases matching TRBD1. Germline V CDR1 and CDR2: KGHSH, LQKENI. The V and J ends lost 4 bases and 4 bases, in that order; junction bases with no gene match: 9. This CDR3 comprises 16 residues. As DNA, the CDR3 is TGTGCCAGCTCACACCCTACTGACAGGGGAGGAAACACCATATATTTT. It codes for CASSHPTDRGGNTIYF.

CDR3 amino acids: CASTQDSGGNSPLHF. CDR3 sequence (DNA): TGTGCCAGCACCCAGGACTCCGGGGGGAATTCACCCCTCCACTTT. This chain uses TRBV6-1 with TRBJ1-6; D may be TRBD1 (5 bases). V shed 7 bases and J shed 7 bases, with 17 bases lying between them. The germline gives CDR1 MNHNS, CDR2 SASEGT. The CDR3 has 15 amino acids.

The rearrangement uses TRBV18 and TRBJ1-2, with D possibly being TRBD1 (5 bases). V lost 6 bases to trimming and J lost 8 bases, with 16 bases between them. Germline V CDR1 and CDR2: KGHSH, LQKENI. The CDR3 has 13 residues. The CDR3 coding sequence is TGTGCCAGCTCCGAGACAGCGAGGGAGGGCTACACCTTC. Its translation: CASSETAREGYTF.

J is TRBJ2-3 and V is TRBV5-1; 10 bases line up with TRBD2. After removal of 5 bases from V and 4 bases from J, the junction contained 10 bases not matched to a gene. Germline V gene lookup returns CDR1 SGHRS and CDR2 YFSETQ. The CDR3 loop spans 16 amino acids. CDR3 in amino acids: CASSRTAGGLADTQYF. In nucleotides, the CDR3 is TGCGCCAGCAGTCGTACAGCGGGGGGGCTCGCAGATACGCAGTATTTT.